This TCR beta chain was retrieved from a study of Tregs in tolerant kidney transplant recipients. V gave up 5 bases and J gave up 7 bases; unmatched junction bases: 13. Germline CDR1 SGHAT, CDR2 FQNNGV. This CDR3 has 15 residues. Clones were read by immunoSEQ multiplex PCR, and TCRdb kept only the in-frame ones, dropping some. The data contain roughly 120,000 clones, around nine tenths of them singletons. The V gene is TRBV11-2, the J gene TRBJ2-5, with 7 bases fitting TRBD2. Sequences were obtained from CD4+ T cells from blood. This receptor was taken from a human donor in good health. In DNA, the CDR3 is TGTGCCAGCAGCCCCCCGGGAGGCCGTGTGGGGACCCAGTACTTC. Residues: CASSPPGGRVGTQYF. The full variable domain, its missing parts supplied by reference TRBV11-2 and TRBJ2-5, is EAGVAQSPRYKIIEKRQSVAFWCNPISGHATLYWYQQILGQGPKLLIQFQNNGVVDDSQLPKDRFSAERLKGVDSTLKIQPAKLEDSAVYLCASSPPGGRVGTQYFGPGTRLLVL.